This T cell receptor beta chain is from a study of long-term antiretroviral therapy in people with HIV. Study-wide results and caveats: HIV repertoire CDR3 lengths ranged less widely than those of controls.

PBMC samples from each donor numbered at least one pre-ART and at least two post-ART. Deletions cut 2 bases from V and 0 bases from J, with 9 bases between. The CDR3 runs 15 residues. CDR1 MNHEY and CDR2 SMNVEV come from the germline V gene (reference sequence). A note on this clone: Its antigen is still unknown.

Running of the v3.0 immunoSEQ assay took place at survey level. TCRdb's table, derived via immunoSEQ multiplex PCR, lists solely in-frame clones and lacks some. The sample lists 20,000 to 30,000 clones; around 84% were seen once. Sample: unsorted PBMCs, taken 4.4 years after starting antiretroviral therapy. The V and J genes are TRBV27 and TRBJ2-3; possibly TRBD1 or TRBD2 for D (5 bases each). The sequence was obtained from a man aged 25 to 40 with HIV. The CDR3: CASSLGTLSTDTQYF. The CDR3 DNA sequence: TGTGCCAGCAGTTTAGGGACCCTTAGCACAGATACGCAGTATTTT.